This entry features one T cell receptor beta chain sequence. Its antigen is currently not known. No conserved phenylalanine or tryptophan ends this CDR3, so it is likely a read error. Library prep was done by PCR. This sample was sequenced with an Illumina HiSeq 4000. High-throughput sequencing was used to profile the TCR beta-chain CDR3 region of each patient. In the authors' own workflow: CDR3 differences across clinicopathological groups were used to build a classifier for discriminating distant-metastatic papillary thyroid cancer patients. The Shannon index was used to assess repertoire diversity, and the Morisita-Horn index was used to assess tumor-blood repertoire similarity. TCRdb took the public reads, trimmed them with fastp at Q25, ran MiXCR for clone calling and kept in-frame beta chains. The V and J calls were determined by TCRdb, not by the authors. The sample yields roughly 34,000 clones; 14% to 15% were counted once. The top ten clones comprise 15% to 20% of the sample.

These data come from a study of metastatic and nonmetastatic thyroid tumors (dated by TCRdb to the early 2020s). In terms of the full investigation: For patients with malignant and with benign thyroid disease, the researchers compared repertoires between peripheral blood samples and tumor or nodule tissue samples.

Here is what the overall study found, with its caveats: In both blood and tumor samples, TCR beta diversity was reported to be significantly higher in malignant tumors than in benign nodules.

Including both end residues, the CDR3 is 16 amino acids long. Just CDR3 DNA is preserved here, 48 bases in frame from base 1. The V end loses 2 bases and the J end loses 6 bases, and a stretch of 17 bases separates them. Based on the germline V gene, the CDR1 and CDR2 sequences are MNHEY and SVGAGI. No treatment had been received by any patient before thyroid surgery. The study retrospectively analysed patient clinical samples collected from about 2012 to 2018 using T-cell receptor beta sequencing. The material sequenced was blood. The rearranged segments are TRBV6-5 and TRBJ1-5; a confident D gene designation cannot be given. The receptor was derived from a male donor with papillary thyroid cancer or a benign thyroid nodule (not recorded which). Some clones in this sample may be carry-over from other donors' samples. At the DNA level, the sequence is TGTGCCAGCAGTTACCAGTCCCCCTTACAATGTCAGCCCCAGCATCTT. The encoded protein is CASSYQSPLQCQPQHL.